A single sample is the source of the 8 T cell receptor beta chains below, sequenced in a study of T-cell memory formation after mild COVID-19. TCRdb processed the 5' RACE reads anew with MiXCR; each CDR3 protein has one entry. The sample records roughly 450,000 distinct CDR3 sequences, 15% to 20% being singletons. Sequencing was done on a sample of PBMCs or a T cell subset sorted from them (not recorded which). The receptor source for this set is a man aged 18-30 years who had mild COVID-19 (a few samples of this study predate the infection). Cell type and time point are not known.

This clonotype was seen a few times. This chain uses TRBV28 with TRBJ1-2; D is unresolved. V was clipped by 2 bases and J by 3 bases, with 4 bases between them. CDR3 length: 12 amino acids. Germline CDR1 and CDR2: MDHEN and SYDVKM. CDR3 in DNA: TGTGCCAGCAGTTTACAGGACTATGGCTACACCTTC. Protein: CASSLQDYGYTF.

The CDR3 reads CASRGQGQGNEQFF. CDR3 coding DNA: TGTGCCAGCAGGGGACAGGGACAGGGCAATGAGCAGTTCTTC. The V gene is TRBV28, the J gene TRBJ2-1; 9 bases fit TRBD1. V dropped 6 bases and J dropped 6; count of bases not matched to a gene: 6. The CDR3 has 14 residues. The V gene's germline CDR1 is MDHEN and CDR2 SYDVKM.

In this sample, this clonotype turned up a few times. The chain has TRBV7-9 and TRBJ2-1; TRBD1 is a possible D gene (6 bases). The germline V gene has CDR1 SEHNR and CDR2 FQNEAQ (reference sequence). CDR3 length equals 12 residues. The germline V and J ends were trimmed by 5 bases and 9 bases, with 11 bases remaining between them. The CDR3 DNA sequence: TGTGCCAGCAGCAGACAGGTTCCTGAGCAGTTCTTC. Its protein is CASSRQVPEQFF.

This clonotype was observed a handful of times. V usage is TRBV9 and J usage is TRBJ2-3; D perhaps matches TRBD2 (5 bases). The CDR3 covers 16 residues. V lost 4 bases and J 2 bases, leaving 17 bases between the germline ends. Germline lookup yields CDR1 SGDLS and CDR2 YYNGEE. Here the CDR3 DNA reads TGTGCCAGCAGCCCCACTAGGCGTTCACCCACAGATACGCAGTATTTT. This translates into CASSPTRRSPTDTQYF.

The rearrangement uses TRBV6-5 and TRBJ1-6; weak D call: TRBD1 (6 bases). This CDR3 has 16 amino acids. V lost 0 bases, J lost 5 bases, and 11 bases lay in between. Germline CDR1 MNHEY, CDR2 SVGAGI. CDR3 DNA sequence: TGTGCCAGCAGTTACTCGCGGACAGTTGATAATTCACCCCTCCACTTT. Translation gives CASSYSRTVDNSPLHF.

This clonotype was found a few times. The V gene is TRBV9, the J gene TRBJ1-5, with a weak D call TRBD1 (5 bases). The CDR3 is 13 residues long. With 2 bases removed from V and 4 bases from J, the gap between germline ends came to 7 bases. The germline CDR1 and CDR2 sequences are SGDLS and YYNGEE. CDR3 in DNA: TGTGCCAGCAGCGTGACAGTAAATCAGCCCCAGCATTTT. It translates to CASSVTVNQPQHF.

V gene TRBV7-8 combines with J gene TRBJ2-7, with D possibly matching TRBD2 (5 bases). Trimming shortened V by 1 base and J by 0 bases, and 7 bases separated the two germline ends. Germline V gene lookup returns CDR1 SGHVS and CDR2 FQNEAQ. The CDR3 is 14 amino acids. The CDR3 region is CASSLDAGSYEQYV. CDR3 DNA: TGTGCCAGCAGCTTAGACGCGGGCTCCTACGAGCAGTACGTC.

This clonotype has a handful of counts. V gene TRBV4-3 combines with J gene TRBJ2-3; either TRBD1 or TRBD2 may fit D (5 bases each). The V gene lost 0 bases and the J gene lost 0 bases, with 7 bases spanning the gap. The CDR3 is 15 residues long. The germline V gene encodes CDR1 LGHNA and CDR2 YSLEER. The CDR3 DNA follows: TGCGCCAGCAGCCAAGATGAGGGGAGCACAGATACGCAGTATTTT. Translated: CASSQDEGSTDTQYF.